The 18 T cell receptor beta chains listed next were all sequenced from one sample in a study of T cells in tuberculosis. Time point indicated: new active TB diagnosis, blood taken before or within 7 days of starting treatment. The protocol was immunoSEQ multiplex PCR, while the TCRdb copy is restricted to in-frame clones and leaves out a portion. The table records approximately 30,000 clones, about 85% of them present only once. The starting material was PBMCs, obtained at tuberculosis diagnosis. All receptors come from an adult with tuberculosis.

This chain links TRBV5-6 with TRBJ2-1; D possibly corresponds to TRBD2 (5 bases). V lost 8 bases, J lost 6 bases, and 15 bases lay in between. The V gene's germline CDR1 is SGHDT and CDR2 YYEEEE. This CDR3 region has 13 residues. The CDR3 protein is CASNVALANEQFF. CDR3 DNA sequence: TGTGCCAGTAACGTGGCCCTAGCCAATGAGCAGTTCTTC.

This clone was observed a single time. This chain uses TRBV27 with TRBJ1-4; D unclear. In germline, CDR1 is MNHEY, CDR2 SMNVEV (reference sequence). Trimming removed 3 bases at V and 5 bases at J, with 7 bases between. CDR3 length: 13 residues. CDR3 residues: CASSLFPNEKLFF. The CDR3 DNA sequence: TGTGCCAGCAGTTTGTTCCCGAATGAAAAACTGTTTTTT.

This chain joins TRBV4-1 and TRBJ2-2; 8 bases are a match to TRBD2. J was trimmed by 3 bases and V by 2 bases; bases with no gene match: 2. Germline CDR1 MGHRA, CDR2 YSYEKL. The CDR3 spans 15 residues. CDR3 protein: CASSQTGGYTGELFF. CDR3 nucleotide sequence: TGCGCCAGCAGCCAAACGGGGGGGTACACCGGGGAGCTGTTTTTT.

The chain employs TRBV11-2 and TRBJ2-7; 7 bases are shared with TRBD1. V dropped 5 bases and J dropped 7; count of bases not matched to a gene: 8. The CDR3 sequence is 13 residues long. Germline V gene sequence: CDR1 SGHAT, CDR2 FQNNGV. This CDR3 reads CASSATGVGEQYF. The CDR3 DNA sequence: TGTGCCAGCAGCGCAACAGGGGTCGGGGAGCAGTACTTC.

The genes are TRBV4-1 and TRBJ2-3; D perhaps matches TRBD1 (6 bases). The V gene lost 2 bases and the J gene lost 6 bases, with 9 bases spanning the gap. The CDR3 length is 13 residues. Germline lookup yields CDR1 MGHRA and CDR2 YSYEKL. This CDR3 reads CASSQMGHDTQYF. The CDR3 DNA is TGCGCCAGCAGCCAAATGGGACATGATACGCAGTATTTT.

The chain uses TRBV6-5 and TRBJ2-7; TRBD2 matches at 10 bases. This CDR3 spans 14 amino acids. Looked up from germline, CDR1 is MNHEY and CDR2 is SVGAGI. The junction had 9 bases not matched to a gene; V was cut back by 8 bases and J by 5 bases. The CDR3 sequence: CASGGTSASNEQYF. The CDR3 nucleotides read TGTGCCAGCGGAGGGACTAGCGCAAGCAACGAGCAGTACTTC.

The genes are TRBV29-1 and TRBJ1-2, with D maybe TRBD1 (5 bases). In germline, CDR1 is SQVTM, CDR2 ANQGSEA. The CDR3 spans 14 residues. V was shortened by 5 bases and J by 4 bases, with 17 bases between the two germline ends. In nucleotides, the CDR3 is TGCAGCGTTCTGGGGACGGGGACTCTCTATGGCTACACCTTC. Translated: CSVLGTGTLYGYTF.

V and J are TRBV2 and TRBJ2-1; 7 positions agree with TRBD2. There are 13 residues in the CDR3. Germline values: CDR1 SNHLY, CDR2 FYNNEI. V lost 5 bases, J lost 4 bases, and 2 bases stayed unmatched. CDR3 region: CASSWEGYNEQFF. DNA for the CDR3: TGTGCCAGCAGTTGGGAGGGGTACAATGAGCAGTTCTTC.

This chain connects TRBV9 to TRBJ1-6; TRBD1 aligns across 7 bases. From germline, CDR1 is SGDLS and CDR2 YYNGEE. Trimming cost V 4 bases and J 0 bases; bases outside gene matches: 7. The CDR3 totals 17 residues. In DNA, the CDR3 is TGTGCCAGCAGCCTCGGGGACAGCAGCTCCTATAATTCACCCCTCCACTTT. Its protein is CASSLGDSSSYNSPLHF.

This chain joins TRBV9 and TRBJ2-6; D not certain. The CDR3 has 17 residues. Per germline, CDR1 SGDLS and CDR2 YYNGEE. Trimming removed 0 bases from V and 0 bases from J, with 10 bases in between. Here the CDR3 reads CASSVAGSGSGANVLTF. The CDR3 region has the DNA TGTGCCAGCAGCGTAGCCGGGTCTGGCTCTGGGGCCAACGTCCTGACTTTC.

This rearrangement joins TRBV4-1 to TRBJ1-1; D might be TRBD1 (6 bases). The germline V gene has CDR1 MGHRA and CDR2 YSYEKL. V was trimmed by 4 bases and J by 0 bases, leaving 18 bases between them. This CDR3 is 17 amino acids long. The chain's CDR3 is CASSPLRTATLNTEAFF. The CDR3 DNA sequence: TGCGCCAGCAGCCCACTACGGACAGCAACCTTGAACACTGAAGCTTTCTTT.

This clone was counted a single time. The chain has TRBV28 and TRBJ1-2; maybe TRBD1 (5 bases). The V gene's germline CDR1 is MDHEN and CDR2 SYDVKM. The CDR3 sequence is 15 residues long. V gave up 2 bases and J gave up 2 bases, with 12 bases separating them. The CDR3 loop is CASSLPLGGNYGYTF. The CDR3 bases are TGTGCCAGCAGTTTACCACTCGGGGGGAACTATGGCTACACCTTC.

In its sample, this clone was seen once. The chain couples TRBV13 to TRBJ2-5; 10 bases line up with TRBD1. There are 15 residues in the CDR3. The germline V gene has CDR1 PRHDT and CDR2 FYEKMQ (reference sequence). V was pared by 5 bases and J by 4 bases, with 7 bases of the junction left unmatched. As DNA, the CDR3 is TGTGCCAGCAGCCTCGGGACAGGGGAGGGAGAGACCCAGTACTTC. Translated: CASSLGTGEGETQYF.

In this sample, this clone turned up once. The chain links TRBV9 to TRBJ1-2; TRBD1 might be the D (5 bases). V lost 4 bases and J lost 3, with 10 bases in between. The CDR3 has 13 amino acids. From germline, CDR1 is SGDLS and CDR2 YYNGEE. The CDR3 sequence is CASSLGGYYGYTF. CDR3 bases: TGTGCCAGCAGCTTGGGGGGGTACTATGGCTACACCTTC.

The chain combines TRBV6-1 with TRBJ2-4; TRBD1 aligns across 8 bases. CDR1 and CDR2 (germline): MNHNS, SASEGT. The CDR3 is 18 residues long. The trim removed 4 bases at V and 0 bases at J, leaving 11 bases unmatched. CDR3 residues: CASSGQGRFEGAKNIQYF. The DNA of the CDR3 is TGTGCCAGCAGTGGACAGGGGAGGTTTGAGGGAGCCAAAAACATTCAGTACTTC.

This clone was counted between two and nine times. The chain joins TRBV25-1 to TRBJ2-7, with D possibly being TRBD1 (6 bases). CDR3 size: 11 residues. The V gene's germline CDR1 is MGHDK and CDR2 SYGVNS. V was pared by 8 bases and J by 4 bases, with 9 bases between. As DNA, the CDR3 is TGTGCCAGCGGACAGTATTACGAGCAGTACTTC. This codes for CASGQYYEQYF.

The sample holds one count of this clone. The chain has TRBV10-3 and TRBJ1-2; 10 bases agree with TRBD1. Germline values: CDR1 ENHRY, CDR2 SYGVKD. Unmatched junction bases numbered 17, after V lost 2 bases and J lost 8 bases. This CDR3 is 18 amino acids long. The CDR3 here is CAISETGQGTTQTKGYTF. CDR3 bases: TGTGCCATCAGTGAGACGGGACAGGGGACCACCCAGACTAAGGGCTACACCTTC.

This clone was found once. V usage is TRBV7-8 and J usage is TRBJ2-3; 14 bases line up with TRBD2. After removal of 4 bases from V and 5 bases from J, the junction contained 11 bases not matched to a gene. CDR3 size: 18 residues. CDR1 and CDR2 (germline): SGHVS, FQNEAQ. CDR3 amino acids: CASSSRLAGGPSEDTQYF. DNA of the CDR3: TGTGCCAGCAGCTCCCGACTAGCGGGAGGGCCCAGCGAAGATACGCAGTATTTT. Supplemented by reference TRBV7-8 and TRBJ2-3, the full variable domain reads GAGVSQSPRYKVAKRGQDVALRCDPISGHVSLFWYQQALGQGPEFLTYFQNEAQLDKSGLPSDRFFAERPEGSVSTLKIQRTQQEDSAVYLCASSSRLAGGPSEDTQYFGPGTRLTVL.